This T cell receptor beta chain was found in a study of blood T cell repertoires in COVID-19. Study overall: Samples of COVID-19 (acute and convalescent) were obtained from the United States, Italy and Spain.

This table comes from immunoSEQ multiplex PCR, and its TCRdb copy is limited to in-frame clones, with some not included. Among 250,000 or so clones listed, nearly 90% were seen once. Trimming took off 5 bases at V and 4 bases at J, with 11 bases between the two ends. Looked up from germline, CDR1 is MNHEY and CDR2 is SVGAGI. The CDR3 is made up of 13 amino acids. This chain uses TRBV6-5 with TRBJ1-1; D might be TRBD1 (6 bases). This sequence was found in a woman aged 60 to 75 with COVID-19, enrolled during active disease. The source material was peripheral blood. CDR3 sequence: CASSIQGSTEAFF. The CDR3 DNA reads TGTGCCAGCAGTATCCAGGGGTCCACTGAAGCTTTCTTT.